This T cell receptor beta chain came from a study of PD-1 blockade in classical Hodgkin lymphoma. Study results and limitations: The study reported lower baseline TCR diversity in newly diagnosed patients than in healthy donors.

CDR1 SGHDT and CDR2 YYEEEE come from the germline V gene. Deletions cut 3 bases from V and 3 bases from J, with 18 bases between. The CDR3 loop spans 16 amino acids. As for time point: cycle 4 day 1 (C4D1), after 6 weeks of nivolumab. Each patient relapsed following autologous stem cell transplantation, and prior brentuximab vedotin exposure differed. Libraries were prepared by immunoSEQ multiplex PCR; TCRdb keeps only in-frame clonotypes and omits some of them. The sample consists of 35,000 to 50,000 clones, around 64% of them appearing once. With respect to this clone: Its antigen is not known.

The sample consisted of peripheral blood mononuclear cells (PBMCs), taken before the fourth cycle of nivolumab. The source of this sequence is a human donor with classical Hodgkin lymphoma. The V call is TRBV5-6, the J call TRBJ1-2; D not resolved. This CDR3 reads CASSSRSRLGHYGYTF. DNA for the CDR3: TGTGCCAGCAGCTCCCGTAGTAGGCTAGGGCACTATGGCTACACCTTC.